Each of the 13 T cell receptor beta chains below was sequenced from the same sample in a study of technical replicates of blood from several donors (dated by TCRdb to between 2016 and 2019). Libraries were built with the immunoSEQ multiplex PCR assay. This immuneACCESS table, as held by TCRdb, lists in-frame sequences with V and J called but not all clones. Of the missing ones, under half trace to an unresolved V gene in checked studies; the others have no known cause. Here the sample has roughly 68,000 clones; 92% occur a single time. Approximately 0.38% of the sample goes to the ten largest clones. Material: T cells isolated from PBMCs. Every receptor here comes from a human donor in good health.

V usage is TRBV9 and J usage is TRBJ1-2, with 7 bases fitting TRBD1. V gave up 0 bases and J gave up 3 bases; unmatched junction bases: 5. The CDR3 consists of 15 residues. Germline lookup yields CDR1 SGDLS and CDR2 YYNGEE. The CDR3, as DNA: TGTGCCAGCAGCGTAGGAGACAGGGATTACTATGGCTACACCTTC. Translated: CASSVGDRDYYGYTF.

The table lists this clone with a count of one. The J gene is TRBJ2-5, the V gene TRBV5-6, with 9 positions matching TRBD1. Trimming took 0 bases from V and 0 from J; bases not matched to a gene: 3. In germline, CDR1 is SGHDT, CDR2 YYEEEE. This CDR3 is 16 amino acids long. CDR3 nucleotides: TGTGCCAGCAGCTTGGGGGACAGGGAGTACCAAGAGACCCAGTACTTC. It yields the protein CASSLGDREYQETQYF.

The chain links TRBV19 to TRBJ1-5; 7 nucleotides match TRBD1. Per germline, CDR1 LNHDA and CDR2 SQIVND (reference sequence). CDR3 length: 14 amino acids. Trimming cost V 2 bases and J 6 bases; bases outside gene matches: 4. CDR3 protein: CASSIRGPPQPQHF. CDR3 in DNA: TGTGCCAGTAGTATAAGGGGGCCCCCTCAGCCCCAGCATTTT.

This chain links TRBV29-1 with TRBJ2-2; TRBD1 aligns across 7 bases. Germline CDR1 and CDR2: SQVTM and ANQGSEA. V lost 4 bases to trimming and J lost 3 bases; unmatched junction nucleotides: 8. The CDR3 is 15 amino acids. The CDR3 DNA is TGCAGCGTTGTAGGGGGCATAAGGGACACCGGGGAGCTGTTTTTT. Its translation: CSVVGGIRDTGELFF.

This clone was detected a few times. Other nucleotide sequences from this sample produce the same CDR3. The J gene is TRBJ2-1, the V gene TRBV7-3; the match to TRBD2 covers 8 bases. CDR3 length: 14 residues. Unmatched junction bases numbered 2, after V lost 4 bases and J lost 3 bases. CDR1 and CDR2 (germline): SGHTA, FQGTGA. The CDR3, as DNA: TGTGCCAGCAGCTCCGGGACTAGCTACAATGAGCAGTTCTTC. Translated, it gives CASSSGTSYNEQFF.

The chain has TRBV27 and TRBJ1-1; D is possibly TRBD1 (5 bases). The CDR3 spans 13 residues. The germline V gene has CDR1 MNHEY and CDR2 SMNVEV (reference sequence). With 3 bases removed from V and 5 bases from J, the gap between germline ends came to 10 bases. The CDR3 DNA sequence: TGTGCCAGCAGTTTTGGGGGGGTGACTGAAGCTTTCTTT. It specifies CASSFGGVTEAFF.

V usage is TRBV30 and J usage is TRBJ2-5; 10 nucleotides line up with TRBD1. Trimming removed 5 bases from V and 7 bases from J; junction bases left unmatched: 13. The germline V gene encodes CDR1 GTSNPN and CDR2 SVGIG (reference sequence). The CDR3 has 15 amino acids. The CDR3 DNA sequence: TGTGCCTGGTTGCCGGGACAGGGGATGAAGAGGACCCAGTACTTC. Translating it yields CAWLPGQGMKRTQYF.

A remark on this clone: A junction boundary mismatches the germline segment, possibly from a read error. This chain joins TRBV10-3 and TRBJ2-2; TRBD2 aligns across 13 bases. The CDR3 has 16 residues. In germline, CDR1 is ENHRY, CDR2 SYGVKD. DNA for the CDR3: TGTGCCACGAGACTAGCGGGAGGAGTTAACAACGGGGAGCTGTTTTTT. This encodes CATRLAGGVNNGELFF.

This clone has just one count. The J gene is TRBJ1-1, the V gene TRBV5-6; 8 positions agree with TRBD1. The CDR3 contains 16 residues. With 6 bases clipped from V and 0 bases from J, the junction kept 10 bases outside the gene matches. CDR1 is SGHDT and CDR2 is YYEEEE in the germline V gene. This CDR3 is CASTKDRARMNTEAFF. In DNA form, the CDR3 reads TGTGCCAGCACCAAGGACAGGGCAAGGATGAACACTGAAGCTTTCTTT.

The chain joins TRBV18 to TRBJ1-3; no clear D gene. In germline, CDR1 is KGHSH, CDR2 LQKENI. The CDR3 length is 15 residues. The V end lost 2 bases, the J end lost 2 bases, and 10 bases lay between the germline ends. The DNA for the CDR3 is TGTGCCAGCTCACCAGCGGGGTTAGCTGGAAACACCATATATTTT. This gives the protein CASSPAGLAGNTIYF.

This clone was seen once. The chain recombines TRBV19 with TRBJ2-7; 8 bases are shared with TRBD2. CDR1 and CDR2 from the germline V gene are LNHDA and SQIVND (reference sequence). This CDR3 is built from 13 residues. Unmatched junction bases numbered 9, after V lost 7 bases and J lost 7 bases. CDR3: CASTGTPGGEQYF. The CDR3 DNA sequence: TGTGCCAGTACTGGGACGCCGGGAGGGGAGCAGTACTTC.

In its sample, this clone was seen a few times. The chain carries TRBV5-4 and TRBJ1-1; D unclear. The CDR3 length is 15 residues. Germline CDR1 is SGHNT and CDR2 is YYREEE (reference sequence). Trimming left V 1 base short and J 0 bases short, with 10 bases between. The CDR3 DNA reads TGTGCCAGCAGCTTGCGTGAGGGCATGAACACTGAAGCTTTCTTT. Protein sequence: CASSLREGMNTEAFF.

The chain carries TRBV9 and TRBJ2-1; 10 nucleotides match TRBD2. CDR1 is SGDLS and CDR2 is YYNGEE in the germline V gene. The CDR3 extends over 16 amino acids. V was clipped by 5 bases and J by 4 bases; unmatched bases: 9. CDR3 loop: CASSIDGLAVYNEQFF. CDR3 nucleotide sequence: TGTGCCAGCAGTATAGATGGACTAGCGGTATACAATGAGCAGTTCTTC.